This is a list of T cell receptor beta chains from one sample in a study of blood T cell repertoires in COVID-19. The repertoire was sequenced with immunoSEQ multiplex PCR; TCRdb's copy has only in-frame clones and lacks some. There are 50,000 or so clones in the sample; about 80% occur only once, and roughly 27% lies in the top ten. Sequencing was carried out using peripheral blood. These receptors were taken from a man between 65 and 85 years old with acute or convalescent COVID-19. The CDR3 runs from the conserved cysteine through the conserved F or W. A D gene is named only where the DNA matches it firmly. Expanded clones are given a class, and other clones once, few, many or no size at all.

V: TRBV5-1
J: TRBJ2-2
size: medium-sized
D: TRBD1
CDR3: CASSRRQGDGELFF
DNA: TGCGCCAGCAGTCGCAGACAGGGAGACGGGGAGCTGTTTTTT

V: TRBV6-5
J: TRBJ1-2
size: .
D: TRBD1
CDR3: CASRTGQGLYGYTF
DNA: TGTGCCAGCAGAACGGGACAGGGCCTCTATGGCTACACCTTC

V: TRBV5-1
J: TRBJ2-1
size: .
D: TRBD2
CDR3: CASSLGGTSGSWGNEQFF
DNA: TGCGCCAGCAGCTTGGGGGGGACTAGCGGGAGTTGGGGCAATGAGCAGTTCTTC

V: TRBV29-1
J: TRBJ2-7
size: .
D: .
CDR3: CSVEEGIIGRQYF
DNA: TGCAGCGTTGAGGAGGGGATTATAGGTCGGCAGTACTTC

V: TRBV30
J: TRBJ1-4
size: .
D: .
CDR3: CAWSWGGDNEKLFF
DNA: TGTGCCTGGAGTTGGGGGGGCGACAATGAAAAACTGTTTTTT

V: TRBV7-8
J: TRBJ1-2
size: .
D: TRBD1
CDR3: CASSKTDRGGYGYTF
DNA: TGTGCCAGCAGCAAGACGGACAGGGGCGGTTATGGCTACACCTTC

V: TRBV30
J: TRBJ1-4
size: .
D: TRBD1
CDR3: CAFDRGAEKLFF
DNA: TGTGCCTTCGACAGGGGGGCTGAAAAACTGTTTTTT

V: TRBV2
J: TRBJ1-5
size: .
D: .
CDR3: CASSNRQSNQPQHF
DNA: TGTGCCAGCAGTAATAGACAGAGCAATCAGCCCCAGCATTTT

V: TRBV6-2/TRBV6-3
J: TRBJ2-5
size: .
D: .
CDR3: CASSYSILKKREETQYF
DNA: TGTGCCAGCAGTTACTCGATCTTGAAGAAGCGGGAAGAGACCCAGTACTTC

V: TRBV7-9
J: TRBJ1-6
size: .
D: .
CDR3: CASSPDSSYNSPLHF
DNA: TGTGCCAGCAGCCCGGACAGCTCCTATAATTCACCCCTCCACTTT

V: TRBV6-5
J: TRBJ2-7
size: .
D: .
CDR3: CASQTEMLREQYF
DNA: TGTGCCAGCCAGACAGAAATGTTACGCGAGCAGTACTTC

V: TRBV12-3/TRBV12-4
J: TRBJ1-5
size: few
D: .
CDR3: CASSGEANQPQHF
DNA: TGTGCCAGCAGTGGGGAGGCCAATCAGCCCCAGCATTTT